Each of the 28 T cell receptor beta chains below was sequenced from the same sample in a study of blood T cells in healthy people across ages. A sample-barcoded 5' primer and a J-beta primer mix were used in a second PCR of about 7 to 12 cycles. TCRdb used MiXCR to reprocess the 5' RACE reads, holding one entry per CDR3 protein. The sample consists of about 1.1 million distinct CDR3 sequences, more than 30% of them appearing once. Sequencing was done on a sample of blood. The receptor set was obtained from a man aged 18 to 29 in good health.

This clonotype was found a few times. The chain joins TRBV7-2 to TRBJ1-3, with D perhaps matching TRBD1 (5 bases). CDR1 is SGHTA and CDR2 is FQGNSA in the germline V gene. The ends were cut back, 8 bases at V and 0 bases at J, with 8 bases in the middle. This CDR3 is built from 13 residues. CDR3 sequence reads: CASGGFSGNTIYF. The CDR3, as DNA: TGTGCCAGCGGGGGATTCTCTGGAAACACCATATATTTT. Full variable domain (rest looked up from reference TRBV7-2 and TRBJ1-3): GAGVSQSPSNKVTEKGKDVELRCDPISGHTALYWYRQSLGQGLEFLIYFQGNSAPDKSGLPSDRFSAERTGGSVSTLTIQRTQQEDSAVYLCASGGFSGNTIYFGEGSWLTVV.

This clonotype has only a few counts. V is TRBV5-6 and J is TRBJ1-2; no reliable D call. Germline CDR1 and CDR2: SGHDT and YYEEEE. V dropped 2 bases and J dropped 5 bases, with 10 bases sitting between them. This CDR3 spans 13 amino acids. The CDR3 DNA is TGTGCCAGCAGCTTTCGGCCGACATATGGCTACACCTTC. Residues: CASSFRPTYGYTF.

This clonotype was recorded a few times. The chain uses TRBV12-3 or TRBV12-4 and TRBJ1-1; D might be TRBD1 (5 bases). The CDR3 runs to 13 residues. Trimming stripped 6 bases from V and 1 base from J, with 9 bases between. The CDR3 is CASRLGTNTEAFF. The CDR3 nucleotides are TGTGCCAGCAGACTCGGGACGAACACTGAAGCTTTCTTT.

This clonotype was observed a few times. The chain links TRBV12-5 to TRBJ1-1; D is ambiguous. Trimming shortened V by 2 bases and J by 10 bases, and 11 bases separated the two germline ends. CDR1 and CDR2 (germline): LGHNT, FRNRAP. The CDR3 is made up of 12 amino acids. The CDR3 sequence: CASGLPPVRAFF. CDR3 sequence (DNA): TGTGCTAGTGGTTTGCCCCCTGTCCGAGCTTTCTTT.

The CDR3 DNA follows: TGTGCCAGCAGCTTGACTCTCAGGGGGACTGAAGCTTTCTTT. This encodes CASSLTLRGTEAFF. This chain joins TRBV5-5 and TRBJ1-1; 7 bases align to TRBD1. J lost 5 bases, V lost 1 base, and 5 bases had no gene match. CDR1 and CDR2 (germline): SGHKS, YYEKEE (reference sequence). The CDR3 covers 14 residues.

This chain links TRBV3-1 with TRBJ2-3, with D unclear. This CDR3 is 11 amino acids long. Germline V CDR1 and CDR2: LGHDT, YNNKEL (reference sequence). V lost 1 base, J lost 8 bases, and 4 bases lay in between. The CDR3 DNA reads TGTGCCAGCAGCCAAGTAACTACGCAGTATTTT. The encoded protein is CASSQVTTQYF.

A few counts support this clonotype. The chain has TRBV4-3 and TRBJ1-6; D gene unclear. CDR3 length equals 13 residues. Germline CDR1 and CDR2: LGHNA and YSLEER. Trimming took 0 bases from V and 10 from J, leaving 7 bases between them. The CDR3 bases are TGCGCCAGCAGCCAAGATGTGGGCTCACCCCTCCACTTT. Residues: CASSQDVGSPLHF.

V usage is TRBV4-1 and J usage is TRBJ2-7; TRBD2 might be the D (6 bases). Germline assignment: CDR1 MGHRA and CDR2 YSYEKL. This CDR3 region has 14 residues. With 1 base removed from V and 6 bases from J, the gap between germline ends came to 13 bases. In nucleotides, the CDR3 is TGCGCCAGCAGCCAAGTCGGGGGACGAGGCGAGCAGTACTTC. Translation gives CASSQVGGRGEQYF.

This clonotype has more than one count but fewer than ten. The genes are TRBV7-2 and TRBJ1-4; D is undetermined. V lost 1 base and J 14 bases, leaving 20 bases between the germline ends. The CDR3 consists of 15 residues. Per the germline V gene, CDR1 is SGHTA and CDR2 is FQGNSA. CDR3 sequence (DNA): TGTGCCAGCAGCTTAGGCCCCTCCATCAACGCGCTGCTGTTTTTT. This translates into CASSLGPSINALLFF.

The chain employs TRBV6-2 or TRBV6-3 and TRBJ2-3, with D unclear. This CDR3 has 15 amino acids. Germline CDR1 MNHEY, CDR2 SVGEGT. Between the trimmed V and J ends, which lost 0 bases and 4 bases, there was a span of 11 bases. CDR3 loop: CASSYSGESADTQYF. The CDR3 nucleotides are TGTGCCAGCAGTTACTCGGGCGAGTCGGCAGATACGCAGTATTTT.

The rearrangement uses TRBV20-1 and TRBJ2-1; D remains unclear. Germline loops: CDR1 DFQATT, CDR2 SNEGSKA (reference sequence). This CDR3 has 15 amino acids. Deletions cut 6 bases from V and 0 bases from J, with 15 bases between. The DNA of the CDR3 is TGCAGTGCGCTGACCGTGAGCAGCTCCTACAATGAGCAGTTCTTC. Its protein product is CSALTVSSSYNEQFF.

V is TRBV4-3 and J is TRBJ1-2; the D gene is possibly TRBD1 (5 bases). The V end was cut by 1 base, the J end by 4 bases, with 13 bases between. The germline V gene encodes CDR1 LGHNA and CDR2 YSLEER. This CDR3 has 15 amino acids. CDR3 in DNA: TGCGCCAGCAGCCAAGCTCCAGGGAGCAGCTATGGCTACACCTTC. Translation gives CASSQAPGSSYGYTF.

This clonotype was picked up a small number of times. The chain joins TRBV5-1 to TRBJ1-2, with D unclear. The CDR3 sequence is 14 residues long. With 0 bases removed from V and 6 bases from J, the gap between germline ends came to 12 bases. CDR1 SGHRS and CDR2 YFSETQ come from the germline V gene. CDR3 sequence (DNA): TGCGCCAGCAGCTTGGATGTCGGGATCAATGGCTACACCTTC. Its protein product is CASSLDVGINGYTF.

This chain links TRBV12-3 or TRBV12-4 with TRBJ2-7; D unclear. The CDR3 is 13 residues long. Trimming removed 5 bases from V and 5 bases from J, with 13 bases in between. The CDR3 DNA is TGTGCCAGCAGTGCTTCCCCCCTACACGAGCAGTACTTC. Residues: CASSASPLHEQYF.

The rearrangement joins TRBV4-1 to TRBJ1-2; D is perhaps TRBD1 (6 bases). This CDR3 is 15 amino acids long. CDR1 and CDR2 (germline): MGHRA, YSYEKL. The germline V and J ends were trimmed by 1 base and 10 bases, with 19 bases remaining between them. CDR3 region: CASSQVGGPLRDYTF. The CDR3 nucleotides are TGCGCCAGCAGCCAAGTAGGGGGGCCCTTACGTGACTACACCTTC.

On this clonotype itself: A clone one base away is much larger, so this may be a read error. The chain is built from TRBV7-9 and TRBJ2-1, with a tentative D call TRBD2 (5 bases). V lost 4 bases and J 1 base, leaving 17 bases between the germline ends. CDR1 is SEHNR, CDR2 FQNEAQ, per germline (reference sequence). The CDR3 is made up of 17 amino acids. DNA for the CDR3: TGTGCCAGCAGCTCGTCTCGAGCGGACCGGTCCTACAATGAGCAGTTCTTC. Translation: CASSSSRADRSYNEQFF.

The V and J genes are TRBV13 and TRBJ2-1; D unresolved. The germline gives CDR1 PRHDT, CDR2 FYEKMQ (reference sequence). The CDR3 is made up of 13 amino acids. V was pared by 3 bases and J by 9 bases, with 12 bases between. Here the CDR3 DNA reads TGTGCCAGCAGCTTGGGTAGGGTCGGTGAGCAGTTCTTC. This sequence encodes CASSLGRVGEQFF. Filled out from reference TRBV13 and TRBJ2-1, the complete variable domain reads AAGVIQSPRHLIKEKRETATLKCYPIPRHDTVYWYQQGPGQDPQFLISFYEKMQSDKGSIPDRFSAQQFSDYHSELNMSSLELGDSALYFCASSLGRVGEQFFGPGTRLTVL.

This clonotype was recorded many times. The chain has TRBV13 and TRBJ2-7; no firm D call. Germline CDR1 and CDR2: PRHDT and FYEKMQ (reference sequence). Trimming shortened V by 1 base and J by 7 bases, and 8 bases separated the two germline ends. This CDR3 comprises 12 residues. The CDR3 loop reads CASSLEGGEQYF. The CDR3 region has the DNA TGTGCCAGCAGCTTAGAGGGTGGGGAGCAGTACTTC.

This clonotype was seen more than once but under ten times. The chain recombines TRBV14 with TRBJ2-1; the D is unclear. The V and J ends lost 0 bases and 8 bases respectively, with 14 bases between them. The CDR3 has 15 residues. The germline V gene has CDR1 SGHDN and CDR2 FVKESK. CDR3 DNA: TGTGCCAGCAGCCAAGATCCCTTCTATCGAGATGAGCAGTTCTTC. Translated, it gives CASSQDPFYRDEQFF.

The CDR3 DNA sequence: TGCAGCGTTGGCTTGTCGGAGGACGGTGAGTTCTTC. Amino acid sequence: CSVGLSEDGEFF. The rearrangement uses TRBV29-1 and TRBJ2-1; weak D call: TRBD2 (5 bases). V was shortened by 4 bases and J by 14 bases, with 18 bases between the two germline ends. The CDR3 is 12 residues long. Germline V gene lookup returns CDR1 SQVTM and CDR2 ANQGSEA.

The V gene is TRBV9, the J gene TRBJ2-5, with TRBD2 as a possible D gene (6 bases). The CDR3 loop spans 14 amino acids. V was pared by 2 bases and J by 11 bases, with 19 bases between. The germline gives CDR1 SGDLS, CDR2 YYNGEE. For the CDR3, the DNA is TGTGCCAGCAGCGTCCCGGGGACTCACAATGAGCAGTACTTC. Translated, it gives CASSVPGTHNEQYF.

The gene calls are TRBV9 and TRBJ2-1; 8 positions match TRBD2. The CDR3 spans 17 residues. CDR1 and CDR2 (germline): SGDLS, YYNGEE. J gave up 2 bases and V 0 bases, and 7 bases lay outside the gene matches. CDR3 sequence: CASSVAGTGLAYNEQFF. The CDR3 nucleotides are TGTGCCAGCAGCGTAGCCGGGACGGGACTAGCCTACAATGAGCAGTTCTTC.

Only a few counts were recorded for this clonotype. The V call is TRBV7-2, the J call TRBJ2-1; no reliable D call. Germline CDR1 SGHTA, CDR2 FQGNSA. V lost 1 base, J lost 1 base, and 8 bases lay in between. The CDR3 totals 15 residues. The CDR3 nucleotides are TGTGCCAGCAGCTTAGTCGATGAATCCTACAATGAGCAGTTCTTC. Its protein is CASSLVDESYNEQFF.

This chain connects TRBV7-8 to TRBJ1-1; D not certain. The CDR3 consists of 15 residues. V was pared by 1 base and J by 4 bases, with 13 bases between. Germline V gene sequence: CDR1 SGHVS, CDR2 FQNEAQ. The DNA for the CDR3 is TGTGCCAGCAGCTTAGAGGACGAGCGGGGCACTGAAGCTTTCTTT. As protein: CASSLEDERGTEAFF.

The chain employs TRBV10-3 and TRBJ1-1, with D uncertain. Trimming pared 7 bases from V and 0 bases from J, leaving 12 bases between. This CDR3 comprises 14 residues. Per the germline V gene, CDR1 is ENHRY and CDR2 is SYGVKD. This CDR3 is CAIKGTGMNTEAFF. CDR3 sequence (DNA): TGTGCCATCAAGGGAACGGGGATGAACACTGAAGCTTTCTTT.

The chain couples TRBV7-9 to TRBJ2-3; weak D call: TRBD1 (5 bases). Germline assignment: CDR1 SEHNR and CDR2 FQNEAQ (reference sequence). This CDR3 region has 16 residues. Trimming stripped 3 bases from V and 6 bases from J, with 19 bases between. The CDR3 loop reads CASSLFGRALGDTQYF. In DNA form, the CDR3 reads TGTGCCAGCAGCTTGTTCGGCAGGGCTCTTGGGGATACGCAGTATTTT.

This clonotype was seen ten or more times. CDR3 sequence (DNA): TGTGCCAGCAGTTACCACGCCGTCAGGGGCCCTACCAACTATGGCTACACCTTC. Translation: CASSYHAVRGPTNYGYTF. V and J are TRBV6-5 and TRBJ1-2; a possible D gene is TRBD1 (6 bases). Germline CDR1 and CDR2: MNHEY and SVGAGI. The CDR3 extends over 18 amino acids. V lost 2 bases and J 2 bases, leaving 21 bases between the germline ends.

The V gene is TRBV24-1, the J gene TRBJ2-1; maybe TRBD1 (7 bases). V dropped 4 bases and J dropped 0 bases, with 12 bases sitting between them. Germline CDR1 reads KGHDR; CDR2 reads SFDVKD. The CDR3 runs 16 residues. DNA for the CDR3: TGTGCCACCAGTGACTCTCAGGGGGGCTCCTACAATGAGCAGTTCTTC. Its protein product is CATSDSQGGSYNEQFF.